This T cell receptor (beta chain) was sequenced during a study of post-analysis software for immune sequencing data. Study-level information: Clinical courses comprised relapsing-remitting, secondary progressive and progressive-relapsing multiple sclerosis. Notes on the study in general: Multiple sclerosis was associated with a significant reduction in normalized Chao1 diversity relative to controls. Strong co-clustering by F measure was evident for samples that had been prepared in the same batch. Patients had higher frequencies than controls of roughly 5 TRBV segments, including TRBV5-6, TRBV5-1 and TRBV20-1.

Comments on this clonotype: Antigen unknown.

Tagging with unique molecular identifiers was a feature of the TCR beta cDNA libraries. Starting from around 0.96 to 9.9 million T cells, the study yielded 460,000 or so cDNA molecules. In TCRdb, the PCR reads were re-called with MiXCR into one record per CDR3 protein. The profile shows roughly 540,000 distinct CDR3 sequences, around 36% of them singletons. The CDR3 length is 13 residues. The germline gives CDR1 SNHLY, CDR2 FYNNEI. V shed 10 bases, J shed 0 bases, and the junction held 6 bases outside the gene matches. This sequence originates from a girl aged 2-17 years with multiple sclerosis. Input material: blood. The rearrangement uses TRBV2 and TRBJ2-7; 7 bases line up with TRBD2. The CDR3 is CATGGTVSYEQYF. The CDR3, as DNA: TGTGCCACCGGGGGGACCGTCTCCTACGAGCAGTACTTC.